The TCR beta chain under discussion was sequenced for a study of blood T cell repertoires in COVID-19. Study details: T cells, B-cell-depleted T cells, or PBMCs supplied cDNA or gDNA.

Original processing methods: Cell counts per sample came from amplifying reference gene primers. Sequencing used immunoSEQ multiplex PCR; TCRdb keeps in-frame clones, though not all of them. V and J calls and clone size are copied from that table; D and trimming were computed from the DNA. The table lists 300,000 to 500,000 clones, over 75% of them singletons. CDR1 is MNHEY, CDR2 SVGAGI, per germline. CDR3 length: 13 amino acids. Deletions cut 10 bases from V and 4 bases from J, with 16 bases between. This rearrangement joins TRBV6-5 to TRBJ1-1; the D gene is possibly TRBD1 (6 bases). The source material was PBMCs or T cells enriched from blood (not recorded which). The source of this sequence is a woman aged 30 to 39 with acute COVID-19. The CDR3 nucleotides are TGTGCCACCTGGGGGCAGGGCGGCACTGAAGCTTTCTTT. Its translation is CATWGQGGTEAFF.